This TCR beta chain was profiled in a study of T cell repertoires in aging, cancer and after chemotherapy. Peripheral blood genomic DNA, not sorted cells or RNA, was the template. Germline V gives CDR1 WSHSY, CDR2 SAAADI. This CDR3 is 14 amino acids long. Trimming took 1 base from V and 7 from J, leaving 8 bases between them. Rearranged V-D-J TRB sequences were amplified with a mixed TRB-A/B primer pool. Each CDR3 protein is one row after TCRdb ran MiXCR on the multiplex PCR reads. The sample shows 4,500 to 5,500 distinct CDR3 sequences, around 65% of them seen only once. This sequence joins TRBV10-2 and TRBJ1-6; D uncertain. The clonotype comes from a human donor with a solid tumor. Source material: blood. This CDR3 is CASSEWTGNSPLHF. In nucleotides, the CDR3 is TGCGCCAGCAGTGAGTGGACGGGGAATTCACCCCTCCACTTT.